Presented here are 21 T cell receptor beta chains from one specimen sequenced in a study of T cell repertoires in cytomegalovirus infection. In TCRdb, the reads were re-called with MiXCR into one record per CDR3 protein. This repertoire shows 310,000 or so distinct CDR3 sequences, 17% found once; its top ten account for around 12%. The sequencing input was PBMCs. These receptor sequences come from a human donor in good health (CMV status not recorded). Some clones in this sample may be carry-over from other donors' samples.

This clonotype has ten or more counts. V and J are TRBV7-6 and TRBJ2-1, with TRBD2 matching over 8 bases. The CDR3 extends over 16 amino acids. Germline CDR1 reads SGHVS; CDR2 reads FNYEAQ. V shed 3 bases, J shed 0 bases, and the junction held 4 bases outside the gene matches. The CDR3: CASSFSSGVSYNEQFF. Here the CDR3 DNA reads TGTGCCAGCAGCTTCAGTAGCGGGGTCTCCTACAATGAGCAGTTCTTC.

This clonotype was picked up a small number of times. The V and J genes are TRBV7-8 and TRBJ2-3, with D perhaps TRBD2 (6 bases). In germline, CDR1 is SGHVS, CDR2 FQNEAQ. The V end was cut by 5 bases, the J end by 0 bases, with 12 bases between. The CDR3 covers 15 residues. The CDR3 spells CASSRRETSTDTQYF. DNA for the CDR3: TGTGCCAGCAGCCGGAGGGAGACTAGCACAGATACGCAGTATTTT.

The chain employs TRBV12-3 or TRBV12-4 and TRBJ2-1; D is perhaps TRBD2 (6 bases). The CDR3 is 13 amino acids. Trimming cost V 6 bases and J 6 bases, with 12 bases left between them. CDR3: CASSSGLFNEQFF. CDR3 DNA sequence: TGTGCCAGCAGCTCGGGACTCTTCAATGAGCAGTTCTTC.

This clonotype was detected only a few times. This chain connects TRBV11-2 to TRBJ2-1; D is ambiguous. V was cut by 2 bases and J by 4 bases, with 12 bases left in between. The CDR3 totals 15 residues. The germline gives CDR1 SGHAT, CDR2 FQNNGV. CDR3 loop: CASSLFSLGYNEQFF. DNA for the CDR3: TGTGCCAGCAGCTTATTTTCTCTGGGGTACAATGAGCAGTTCTTC.

The chain is built from TRBV20-1 and TRBJ1-1; D possibly corresponds to TRBD1 (5 bases). CDR3 length equals 13 residues. V was pared by 5 bases and J by 0 bases, with 10 bases between. Germline CDR1 DFQATT, CDR2 SNEGSKA (reference sequence). The CDR3 reads CSAGGTLNTEAFF. The CDR3 DNA reads as TGCAGTGCTGGCGGGACTTTGAACACTGAAGCTTTCTTT.

This clonotype appeared many times. The chain has TRBV7-2 and TRBJ1-1, with D perhaps matching TRBD1 (6 bases). Looked up from germline, CDR1 is SGHTA and CDR2 is FQGNSA. Trimming took off 3 bases at V and 3 bases at J, with 20 bases between the two ends. This CDR3 region has 17 residues. The CDR3 sequence is CASSFTRGGSIYTEAFF. CDR3 nucleotide sequence: TGTGCCAGCAGCTTTACTAGGGGGGGAAGTATTTACACTGAAGCTTTCTTT.

This clonotype occurred many times. V is TRBV7-2 and J is TRBJ2-7, with D possibly matching TRBD1 (5 bases). Germline V gene sequence: CDR1 SGHTA, CDR2 FQGNSA. Trimming took off 5 bases at V and 1 base at J, with 18 bases between the two ends. There are 16 residues in the CDR3. As DNA, the CDR3 is TGTGCCAGCAGCCGCCTTCCCAAGGGGCCATCCTACGAGCAGTACTTC. Its protein product is CASSRLPKGPSYEQYF.

A few counts support this clonotype. The chain has TRBV10-3 and TRBJ2-3; 9 bases agree with TRBD2. In germline, CDR1 is ENHRY, CDR2 SYGVKD. CDR3 length: 16 residues. With 6 bases clipped from V and 6 bases from J, the junction kept 13 bases outside the gene matches. The CDR3 region has the DNA TGTGCCATCAGCCCGTCGATAGCGGGGGTTCCCGATACGCAGTATTTT. Translated, it gives CAISPSIAGVPDTQYF.

The chain joins TRBV20-1 to TRBJ1-4; no clear D gene. This CDR3 is built from 13 residues. CDR1 and CDR2 (germline): DFQATT, SNEGSKA (reference sequence). V was pared by 4 bases and J by 0 bases, with 6 bases between. As DNA, the CDR3 is TGCAGTGCTACCGATACAACTAATGAAAAACTGTTTTTT. It is translated as CSATDTTNEKLFF.

The V gene is TRBV25-1, the J gene TRBJ2-5; D is perhaps TRBD1 or TRBD2 (5 bases each). Germline CDR1 reads MGHDK; CDR2 reads SYGVNS. V gave up 1 base and J gave up 5 bases, with 17 bases separating them. There are 16 residues in the CDR3. The CDR3 bases are TGTGCCAGCAGTGAATTAGGGGCCCGGAGGATGGAGACCCAGTACTTC. It translates to CASSELGARRMETQYF. Complete variable domain (other parts from reference TRBV25-1 and TRBJ2-5): EADIYQTPRYLVIGTGKKITLECSQTMGHDKMYWYQQDPGMELHLIHYSYGVNSTEKGDLSSESTVSRIRTEHFPLTLESARPSHTSQYLCASSELGARRMETQYFGPGTRLLVL.

This clonotype was picked up a small number of times. Relative to the germline gene, one junction end is altered; a read error may explain this. The V and J genes are TRBV15 and TRBJ2-3, with a possible D match to TRBD1 (8 bases). The length of the CDR3 is 13 residues. Germline V gene lookup returns CDR1 LNHNV and CDR2 YYDKDF (reference sequence). CDR3 nucleotide sequence: TGTGCCACCAGCAGGGAGATCGGACAGGGAGGGGACTTT. Translation gives CATSREIGQGGDF.

This clonotype was observed a handful of times. The CDR3, as DNA: TGTGCCAGCAGCCCCGCCTTTACAGGTGCCTATGGCTACACCTTC. Translating gives CASSPAFTGAYGYTF. The V and J genes are TRBV12-3 or TRBV12-4 and TRBJ1-2; possible D gene TRBD1, 5 bases. This CDR3 is 15 amino acids long. V lost 6 bases, J lost 4 bases, and 18 bases lay in between.

This clonotype came up a few times. This chain joins TRBV20-1 and TRBJ1-2, with 9 bases identical to TRBD1. This CDR3 comprises 16 residues. Germline CDR1 reads DFQATT; CDR2 reads SNEGSKA (reference sequence). The ends lost 3 bases at V and 5 bases at J; junction bases unmatched: 13. The CDR3 here is CSASQNPGQGPYGYTF. CDR3 nucleotides: TGCAGTGCTAGTCAGAATCCGGGACAGGGACCGTATGGCTACACCTTC.

This clonotype was found many times. DNA of the CDR3: TGCAGCGTTTCTGGGACAACGACAGGGGGCCACGGGGAGCTGTTTTTT. Encoded protein: CSVSGTTTGGHGELFF. The rearrangement joins TRBV29-1 to TRBJ2-2, with TRBD1 matching 10 bases. The CDR3 length is 16 residues. Unmatched junction bases numbered 13, after V lost 5 bases and J lost 7 bases. The germline gives CDR1 SQVTM, CDR2 ANQGSEA.

This rearrangement joins TRBV18 to TRBJ1-2; D gene unclear. The germline V gene has CDR1 KGHSH and CDR2 LQKENI. V shed 3 bases and J shed 0 bases, with 8 bases lying between them. This CDR3 spans 14 amino acids. The CDR3 nucleotides read TGTGCCAGCTCACCCTCACAGACTAACTATGGCTACACCTTC. The encoded protein is CASSPSQTNYGYTF.

With respect to this clonotype: A much more abundant neighbour one base away suggests this may be a read error. The rearrangement joins TRBV6-1 to TRBJ2-5; D might be TRBD1 (5 bases). Germline assignment: CDR1 MNHNS and CDR2 SASEGT. This CDR3 comprises 14 residues. The CDR3 reads CASSGDTGQEIQYF. CDR3 bases: TGTGCCAGCAGTGGTGACACCGGACAAGAGATCCAGTACTTC.

The V gene is TRBV7-2, the J gene TRBJ1-4; D call uncertain. The germline gives CDR1 SGHTA, CDR2 FQGNSA. This CDR3 is built from 15 residues. The germline V and J ends were trimmed by 5 bases and 7 bases, with 17 bases remaining between them. The chain's CDR3 is CASSRSPAVGEKLFF. The CDR3 region has the DNA TGTGCCAGCAGCCGGAGTCCGGCGGTGGGTGAAAAACTGTTTTTT.

This clonotype was counted ten times or more. The chain has TRBV7-2 and TRBJ2-3, with a weak D call TRBD2 (6 bases). Germline V CDR1 and CDR2: SGHTA, FQGNSA. CDR3 size: 13 residues. Trimming took off 5 bases at V and 1 base at J, with 7 bases between the two ends. CDR3 sequence: CASSPGGTDTQYF. The CDR3 nucleotides are TGTGCCAGCAGCCCGGGGGGCACAGATACGCAGTATTTT.

This clonotype was observed a handful of times. V usage is TRBV12-5 and J usage is TRBJ1-5, with a weak D call TRBD1 (5 bases). V was pared by 4 bases and J by 0 bases, with 13 bases between. Germline V CDR1 and CDR2: LGHNT, FRNRAP. There are 16 residues in the CDR3. The CDR3 loop is CASGWDLDPSNQPQHF. The CDR3 nucleotides read TGTGCTAGTGGTTGGGACCTGGACCCTAGCAATCAGCCCCAGCATTTT.

This clonotype has just a few counts. The chain combines TRBV2 with TRBJ2-1; D might be TRBD1 (6 bases). Per germline, CDR1 SNHLY and CDR2 FYNNEI. Trimming took off 6 bases at V and 9 bases at J, with 9 bases between the two ends. The CDR3 covers 11 residues. CDR3 sequence (DNA): TGTGCCAGCAGAGCACAGGGTGAGCAGTTCTTC. Its protein product is CASRAQGEQFF. The complete variable domain, with remaining parts taken from reference TRBV2 and TRBJ2-1, reads EPEVTQTPSHQVTQMGQEVILRCVPISNHLYFYWYRQILGQKVEFLVSFYNNEISEKSEIFDDQFSVERPDGSNFTLKIRSTKLEDSAMYFCASRAQGEQFFGPGTRLTVL.

The chain uses TRBV7-2 and TRBJ2-2, with D possibly TRBD1 on 6 matching bases. The CDR3 contains 15 residues. Trimming shortened V by 5 bases and J by 0 bases, and 10 bases separated the two germline ends. The germline CDR1 and CDR2 sequences are SGHTA and FQGNSA. CDR3: CASSQQGPNTGELFF. DNA of the CDR3: TGTGCCAGCAGCCAACAGGGTCCGAACACCGGGGAGCTGTTTTTT.